These T cell receptor beta chains were read from a single sample in a study of CD8+ T cells in alopecia areata. Some clones are missing from TCRdb's copy, which holds only in-frame ones; the method was immunoSEQ multiplex PCR. The repertoire holds 150,000 to 160,000 clones, with around half as singletons. The sequences come from CD8+ T cells sorted from blood, collected at week 0. Receptor source: a human donor with alopecia areata. Both conserved end residues are trimmed from each CDR3. D genes are given only for firm matches.

d_call j_call v_call cdr3_aa
NA TRBJ2-1 TRBV19 ASSMGGSKSIGEQF
TRBD2 TRBJ2-7 TRBV30 AWSVSSGGYEQY
TRBD2 TRBJ2-3 TRBV27 ASSLFPGGTTDTQY
TRBD1 NA TRBV30 AWSVATGQVAYEQY
NA TRBJ2-2 TRBV11-3 ASSLVWAGQNTGELF
NA TRBJ2-1 TRBV25-1 ASTGGGVGEQF
NA TRBJ2-1 TRBV6-6 ASSPSSSNEQF
NA TRBJ1-1 TRBV30 AWSDYQHEAF
NA TRBJ1-1 TRBV30 AWRFGGSTEAF
NA TRBJ2-7 TRBV6-6 ASSYGASTN
NA TRBJ1-2 TRBV29-1 SVDHPSEISYGYT
NA TRBJ2-4 TRBV10-2 ASSELVGPKNIQY
NA TRBJ1-5 TRBV30 AWSPGGGNQPQH
NA TRBJ2-2 TRBV4-3 ASSQDRADEPGELF
TRBD2 TRBJ2-1 TRBV25-1 ASSSGTSAYNEQF
NA TRBJ1-4 TRBV30 AWRTGQGEKLF
TRBD1 TRBJ2-7 TRBV30 AWRGGTYEQY
NA TRBJ2-7 TRBV4-3 ASSQAQGSYEQY
NA TRBJ1-5 TRBV30 AWSTDSNQPQH
NA TRBJ2-3 TRBV9 ASSVEAGTDTQY
NA TRBJ2-5 TRBV6-4 ASTRETQY
NA TRBJ1-1 TRBV13 ASSLTVNTEAF
NA TRBJ2-7 TRBV11-2 ASSLTWGDSEQY
NA TRBJ2-5 TRBV7-2 ASSLNLQGETQY
NA TRBJ2-7 TRBV27 ASSPAQGRYEQY
TRBD1 TRBJ2-2 TRBV29-1 SVPGQGTGELF
NA TRBJ2-3 TRBV2 ASSAMEGSTDTQY
NA TRBJ2-5 TRBV7-2 ASSPGRDFGTQY
TRBD1 TRBJ1-2 TRBV7-9 ASSDRAGYT
NA TRBJ2-7 TRBV10-3 AISEGTSYEQY
NA TRBJ1-1 TRBV7-9 ASRPDSLEAF
NA TRBJ2-3 TRBV7-9 ASSSRTDTQY
NA TRBJ2-7 TRBV4-3 ASSQDGAAEQY
NA TRBJ1-2 TRBV29-1 SVPGQDYGYT
NA TRBJ1-5 TRBV30 AWSAGPRGNQPQH
TRBD1 TRBJ1-2 TRBV5-1 ASSLAGTDDYGYT
TRBD1 TRBJ2-1 TRBV6-5 ASKTGFRDSEQF
NA TRBJ1-5 TRBV30 AWSVPNQPQH
NA TRBJ2-7 TRBV29-1 SVERDKGYEQY
TRBD1 TRBJ1-2 TRBV27 ASRRTTGEGYT
NA TRBJ1-1 TRBV2 ASIKRVRDTARAF
NA TRBJ1-1 TRBV4-3 ASSQDGAEHLEAF
TRBD1 TRBJ2-7 TRBV30 AWSPGQGVNEQY
NA TRBJ2-7 TRBV30 AWSRDSVYEQY
TRBD1 TRBJ1-1 TRBV29-1 SVDRGAGEAF